The sequence of this T cell receptor (beta chain) was determined in a study of beta chain features in type 1 diabetes. With respect to this clone: Its antigen is undetermined.

The CDR3 consists of 15 residues. The ends lost 6 bases at V and 15 bases at J; junction bases unmatched: 14. The germline V gene has CDR1 SGHNT and CDR2 YYREEE (reference sequence). Blood was collected once per donor into heparin, averaging around 0.11 L. Findings and limits, study-wide: Among type 1 diabetes patients, VDJ junctions had fewer insertions and more deletions. Type 1 diabetes patients had TCRB CDR3s that were shorter (moderately but significantly so) in all four CD4+ subsets. In comparison with healthy donors, patients had naive, central memory and Treg TCRB repertoires that appeared more similar.

What was sequenced were expressed TCRB transcripts, since all of the isolated RNA had been reverse transcribed. This table comes from immunoSEQ multiplex PCR, and its TCRdb copy is limited to in-frame clones, with some not included. The sample has roughly 300,000 clones, roughly 15% seen once; the top ten hold 6.7%. This clonotype originated in a man aged 30-40 years in good health. Sequencing was done on a sample of central memory CD4+ T cells from blood. V and J are TRBV5-4 and TRBJ2-1; 14 bases match TRBD2. In nucleotides, the CDR3 is TGTGCCAGCACCGGGGGACTAGCGGGGGAGATAGAACCGTTCTTC. It is translated as CASTGGLAGEIEPFF.